This TCR beta chain was recovered during a study of lymphopenia after photon versus proton radiotherapy. Points from the study as a whole: Under photons, naive T cells and diversity fell while effector/memory populations rose. Better survival with proton therapy was suggested as possible, not demonstrated. Post-nadir diversity loss with photons came from oligoclonal expansion, particularly CD8+ Temra cells. In patients who died, overall survival fell as post-nadir TCR diversity dropped more.

As concerns this clone: Its antigen remains unidentified.

Method: immunoSEQ multiplex PCR; TCRdb's copy keeps in-frame clones and lacks some. The sample has tens of thousands of clones, around 87% seen once. The CDR3 is 16 residues long. Looked up from germline, CDR1 is LNHNV and CDR2 is YYDKDF (reference sequence). With 1 base clipped from V and 6 bases from J, the junction kept 5 bases outside the gene matches. This receptor was identified in a man of 80 years or more with esophageal cancer. The sample here was peripheral blood, taken from a patient treated with proton-based radiotherapy. The rearrangement uses TRBV15 and TRBJ1-4; 10 bases map to TRBD1. The CDR3 sequence is CATSRGRGQGHEKLFF. The CDR3 bases are TGTGCCACCAGCAGAGGCAGGGGACAGGGGCATGAAAAACTGTTTTTT.